Given below is one T cell receptor (beta chain) in context. The sample comes from a study of glioma-infiltrating T cells after dendritic cell vaccination. This CDR3 has 19 amino acids. Measured with immunoSEQ multiplex PCR; TCRdb has only the in-frame clones, and not every one. The sample shows 85,000 to 100,000 clones, roughly 77% of them seen only once. Time point in this sample: after dendritic cell vaccination, including at tumor progression/relapse. This receptor was taken from a human donor with glioblastoma. The material was blood, obtained after dendritic cell vaccination. The V gene is TRBV1, the J gene TRBJ2-1; the D call in the table, TRBD2, was not verified against the DNA. TRBV1 corresponds to a pseudogene. DNA of the CDR3: TGCACCAGCAGCCATGCCTCCGGGACTAGCGGGAGAAACAACAATGAGCAGTTCTTC. Amino acid sequence: CTSSHASGTSGRNNNEQFF.